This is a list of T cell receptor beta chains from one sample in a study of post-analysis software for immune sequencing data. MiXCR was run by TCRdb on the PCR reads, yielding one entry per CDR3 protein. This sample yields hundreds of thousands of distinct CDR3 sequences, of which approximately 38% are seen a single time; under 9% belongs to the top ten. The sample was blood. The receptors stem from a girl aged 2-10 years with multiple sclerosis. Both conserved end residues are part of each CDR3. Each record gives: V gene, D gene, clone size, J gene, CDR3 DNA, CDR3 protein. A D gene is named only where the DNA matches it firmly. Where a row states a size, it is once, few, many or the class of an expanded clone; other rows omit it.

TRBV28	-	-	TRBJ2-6	TGTGCCAGCAGTTTATTAGGCACTCCGACTGGGGCCAACGTCCTGACTTTC	CASSLLGTPTGANVLTF
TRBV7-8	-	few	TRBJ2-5	TGTGCCAGCAGCTTAGAACTGTACCAAGAGACCCAGTACTTC	CASSLELYQETQYF
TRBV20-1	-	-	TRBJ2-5	TGCAGTGGCCGGCCCGCCCGGGACATCCAAGAGACCCAGTACTTC	CSGRPARDIQETQYF
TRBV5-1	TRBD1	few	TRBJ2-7	TGCGCCAGCAGCTTGGAGCCAGGGGGCAATCGCATTTACGAGCAGTACTTC	CASSLEPGGNRIYEQYF
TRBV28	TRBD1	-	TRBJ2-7	TGTGCCAGCAGTTCCAATCCGCCACAGGGGGGATACGAGCAGTACTTC	CASSSNPPQGGYEQYF
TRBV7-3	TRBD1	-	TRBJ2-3	TGTGCCAGCAGCCCGGGACAGGGTCGAGGCACGCAGTATTTT	CASSPGQGRGTQYF
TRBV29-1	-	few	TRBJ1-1	TGCAGCGTCAAAGGCCTGAACACTGAAGCTTTCTTT	CSVKGLNTEAFF
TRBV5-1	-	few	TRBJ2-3	TGCGCCAGCAGCTTGGATCGGGCTAGCTCAGATACGCAGTATTTT	CASSLDRASSDTQYF
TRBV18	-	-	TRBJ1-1	TGTGCCAGCCAAACAGGGACCTATAACACTGAAGCTTTCTTT	CASQTGTYNTEAFF
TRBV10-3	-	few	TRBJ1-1	TGTGCCATCAGTACCCGGAGAAACACTGAAGCTTTCTTT	CAISTRRNTEAFF
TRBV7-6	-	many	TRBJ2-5	TGTGCCAGCAGTTACGGTCTAGCTGAGACCCAGTACTTC	CASSYGLAETQYF
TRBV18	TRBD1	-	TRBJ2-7	TGTGCCAGCTCACCACGGTTGACAGGGCCCTACGAGCAGTACTTC	CASSPRLTGPYEQYF
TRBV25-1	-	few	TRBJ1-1	TGTGCCAGCAGACAGGACGGATATGGAACTGAAGCTTTCTTT	CASRQDGYGTEAFF
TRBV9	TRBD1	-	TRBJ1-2	TGTGCCAGCAGCGACTCAGGGGGTTATGGCTACACCTTC	CASSDSGGYGYTF
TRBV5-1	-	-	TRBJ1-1	TGCGCCAGCAGCTTGGCCCAACAGCCCACTGAAGCTTTCTTT	CASSLAQQPTEAFF
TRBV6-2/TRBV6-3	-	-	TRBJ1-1	TGTGCCAGCAGTTACGAAGGTAATGAAGCTTTCTTT	CASSYEGNEAFF
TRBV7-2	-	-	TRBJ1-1	TGTGCCAGCAGCCTCCGACCCGATCGGGTCACTGAAGCTTTCTTT	CASSLRPDRVTEAFF
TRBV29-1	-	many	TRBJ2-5	TGCAGCGTCGAGGGGGTCGAAGAGACCCAGTACTTC	CSVEGVEETQYF
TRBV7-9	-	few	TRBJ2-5	TGTGCCAGCAGCCGAGGACCATCTCGGGGGACCCAGTACTTC	CASSRGPSRGTQYF
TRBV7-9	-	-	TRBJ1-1	TGTGCCAGCAGCTTAAATTGGAACACTGAAGCTTTCTTT	CASSLNWNTEAFF
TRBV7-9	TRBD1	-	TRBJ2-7	TGTGCCAGCAGTCCTACAGGGGCGCGGGAGCAGTACTTC	CASSPTGAREQYF
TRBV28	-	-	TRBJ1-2	TGTGCCAGCAGGATTGGGACATATGGCTACACCTTC	CASRIGTYGYTF
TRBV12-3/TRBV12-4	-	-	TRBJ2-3	TGTGCCAGCAGCCGCAGGGGGGGCACAGATGCGCAGTATTTT	CASSRRGGTDAQYF
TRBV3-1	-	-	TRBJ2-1	TGTGCCAGCAGCCAAGGAACCTGGGGGTACAATGAGCAGTTCTTC	CASSQGTWGYNEQFF
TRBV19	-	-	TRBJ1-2	TGTGCCAGTAGTATACAGGGTTCGGCGGTAGGGGTCTATGGCTACACCTTC	CASSIQGSAVGVYGYTF
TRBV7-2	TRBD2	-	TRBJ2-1	TGTGCCAGCAGCTTAGGGGCTAGCGGGAGTTTCTATGAGCAGTTCTTC	CASSLGASGSFYEQFF
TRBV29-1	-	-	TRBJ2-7	TGCAGCGTTGAAGACTTGCTACACGAGCAGTACTTC	CSVEDLLHEQYF
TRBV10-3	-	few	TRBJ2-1	TGTGCCATCAGTGAGGGGCCCCCCTACAATGAGCAGTTCTTC	CAISEGPPYNEQFF
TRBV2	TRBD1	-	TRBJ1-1	TGTGCCAGCAGTGTTCCCGACAGGGGTGACACTGAAGCTTTCTTT	CASSVPDRGDTEAFF
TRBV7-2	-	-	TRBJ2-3	TGTGCCAGCAGCCCGGGTCGGAATACGCAGTATTTT	CASSPGRNTQYF
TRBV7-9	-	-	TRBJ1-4	TGTGCCAGCAGACACGGTCCAAGAGGGACCGAAAAACTGTTTTTT	CASRHGPRGTEKLFF
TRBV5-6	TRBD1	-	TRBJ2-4	TGTGCCAGCAGCTTACAGGGGACCAAAGACATTCAGTACTTC	CASSLQGTKDIQYF
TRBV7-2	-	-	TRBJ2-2	TGTGCCAGCAGCTCCCGGCGGGGTGGAGTTTTTGGTGGGCTGTTTTTT	CASSSRRGGVFGGLFF
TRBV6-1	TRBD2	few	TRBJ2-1	TGTGCCAGCAACAGCGGGAAAAAGTCCTACAATGAGCAGTTCTTC	CASNSGKKSYNEQFF
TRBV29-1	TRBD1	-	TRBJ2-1	TGCAGCGTTGAACCGGACAGGGGGTACAATGAGCAGTTCTTC	CSVEPDRGYNEQFF
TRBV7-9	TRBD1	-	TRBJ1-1	TGTGCCAGCAGCTTAGGGGCTTTGGACAGGGAGAATACTGAAGCTTTCTTT	CASSLGALDRENTEAFF
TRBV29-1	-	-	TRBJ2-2	TGCAGCGCACGTGTCAGGGGTACCGGGGAGCTGTTTTTT	CSARVRGTGELFF
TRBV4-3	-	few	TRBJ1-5	TGCGCCAGCAGCCAAGAGTACAGGGCATTAAATCAGCCCCAGCATTTT	CASSQEYRALNQPQHF
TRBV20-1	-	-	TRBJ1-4	TGCAGTGCTAGCAATTCGCCGGAAAAACTGTTTTTT	CSASNSPEKLFF
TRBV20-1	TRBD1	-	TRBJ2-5	TGCAGTGGCGACAGGGAAGGTCGAGAGACCCAGTACTTC	CSGDREGRETQYF
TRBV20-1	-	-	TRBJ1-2	TGCAGTGCTAATGGTCTGGGGGATCTAAACTATGGCTACACCTTC	CSANGLGDLNYGYTF